The 25 T cell receptor beta chains given below trace back to one sample, sequenced in a study of blood T cell repertoires in COVID-19. The assay was immunoSEQ multiplex PCR, and TCRdb's table has in-frame clones only and misses some. This table has 150,000 to 200,000 clones, 89% appearing once. Sequenced input: PBMCs or T cells enriched from blood (not recorded which). The receptors shown here come from a young woman who had recovered from COVID-19.

The genes are TRBV7-9 and TRBJ1-1; D might be TRBD1 (5 bases). The germline V and J ends were trimmed by 2 bases and 0 bases, with 16 bases remaining between them. CDR1 is SEHNR and CDR2 is FQNEAQ in the germline V gene (reference sequence). CDR3 size: 17 residues. The CDR3 region is CASSLPRGVAMNTEAFF. The DNA for the CDR3 is TGTGCCAGCAGCTTACCCCGGGGGGTCGCCATGAACACTGAAGCTTTCTTT. Variable domain in full (rest from reference TRBV7-9 and TRBJ1-1): DTGVSQNPRHKITKRGQNVTFRCDPISEHNRLYWYRQTLGQGPEFLTYFQNEAQLEKSRLLSDRFSAERPKGSFSTLEIQRTEQGDSAMYLCASSLPRGVAMNTEAFFGQGTRLTVV.

This chain connects TRBV5-1 to TRBJ2-7, with TRBD2 as a possible D gene (6 bases). Trimming stripped 0 bases from V and 4 bases from J, with 14 bases between. The CDR3 totals 15 residues. Germline CDR1 SGHRS, CDR2 YFSETQ. The DNA for the CDR3 is TGCGCCAGCAGCTTGGAGACGGGAGCGAATTACGAGCAGTACTTC. Its translation is CASSLETGANYEQYF. Together with reference TRBV5-1 and TRBJ2-7, the CDR3 gives the full variable domain: KAGVTQTPRYLIKTRGQQVTLSCSPISGHRSVSWYQQTPGQGLQFLFEYFSETQRNKGNFPGRFSGRQFSNSRSEMNVSTLELGDSALYLCASSLETGANYEQYFGPGTRLTVT.

This sequence joins TRBV13 and TRBJ1-2; tentative D call: TRBD1 (6 bases). The germline V gene has CDR1 PRHDT and CDR2 FYEKMQ (reference sequence). The V end lost 0 bases, the J end lost 8 bases, and 22 bases lay between the germline ends. The CDR3 contains 17 residues. Written as DNA, the CDR3 is TGTGCCAGCAGCTTAGGCCTCCGGGGGCGGGGGCAGAAAGGCTACACCTTC. Amino acids: CASSLGLRGRGQKGYTF.

The gene calls are TRBV7-8 and TRBJ1-5; 8 positions agree with TRBD1. CDR1 SGHVS and CDR2 FQNEAQ come from the germline V gene. The junction had 14 bases not matched to a gene; V was cut back by 5 bases and J by 2 bases. CDR3 length: 18 amino acids. DNA for the CDR3: TGTGCCAGCAGCCCTACAGGGGGGCCTCGATATGGCAATCAGCCCCAGCATTTT. Translated: CASSPTGGPRYGNQPQHF.

The genes are TRBV7-8 and TRBJ2-7; the match to TRBD2 covers 7 bases. The CDR3 totals 17 residues. The germline CDR1 and CDR2 sequences are SGHVS and FQNEAQ. Losses at the gene ends were 3 bases for V and 1 base for J; bases not matched to a gene: 12. Here the CDR3 DNA reads TGTGCCAGCAGCTTCACACACTTCGGGGGAGGGTCCTACGAGCAGTACTTC. Amino acid sequence: CASSFTHFGGGSYEQYF. The entire variable domain, with the rest obtained from reference TRBV7-8 and TRBJ2-7, is as follows: GAGVSQSPRYKVAKRGQDVALRCDPISGHVSLFWYQQALGQGPEFLTYFQNEAQLDKSGLPSDRFFAERPEGSVSTLKIQRTQQEDSAVYLCASSFTHFGGGSYEQYFGPGTRLTVT.

The chain has TRBV28 and TRBJ1-1; TRBD1 aligns across 7 bases. CDR1 is MDHEN, CDR2 SYDVKM, per germline. Unmatched junction bases numbered 7, after V lost 3 bases and J lost 6 bases. The CDR3 has 14 amino acids. The CDR3 DNA follows: TGTGCCAGCAGTTTCGCGGGACAGACCCCTGAAGCTTTCTTT. This gives the protein CASSFAGQTPEAFF. Full variable domain (remainder filled in from reference TRBV28 and TRBJ1-1): DVKVTQSSRYLVKRTGEKVFLECVQDMDHENMFWYRQDPGLGLRLIYFSYDVKMKEKGDIPEGYSVSREKKERFSLILESASTNQTSMYLCASSFAGQTPEAFFGQGTRLTVV.

The rearrangement links TRBV15 to TRBJ1-5; D uncertain. Germline V CDR1 and CDR2: LNHNV, YYDKDF (reference sequence). Trimming left V 1 base short and J 3 bases short, with 10 bases between. The CDR3 extends over 15 amino acids. CDR3 region: CATSRGGSLNQPQHF. CDR3 nucleotides: TGTGCCACCAGCAGAGGCGGCAGCCTCAATCAGCCCCAGCATTTT. Variable domain in full (rest from reference TRBV15 and TRBJ1-5): DAMVIQNPRYQVTQFGKPVTLSCSQTLNHNVMYWYQQKSSQAPKLLFHYYDKDFNNEADTPDNFQSRRPNTSFCFLDIRSPGLGDTAMYLCATSRGGSLNQPQHFGDGTRLSIL.

The chain's CDR3 is CASSRGGRTNTIYF. The CDR3, as DNA: TGTGCCAGTAGTCGGGGGGGGCGAACGAACACCATATATTTT. The chain joins TRBV19 to TRBJ1-3; TRBD1 might be the D (6 bases). The CDR3 sequence is 14 residues long. V was trimmed by 5 bases and J by 7 bases, leaving 15 bases between them. Germline CDR1 LNHDA, CDR2 SQIVND (reference sequence). The full variable domain, in which reference TRBV19 and TRBJ1-3 provide the parts outside the CDR3, is DGGITQSPKYLFRKEGQNVTLSCEQNLNHDAMYWYRQDPGQGLRLIYYSQIVNDFQKGDIAEGYSVSREKKESFPLTVTSAQKNPTAFYLCASSRGGRTNTIYFGEGSWLTVV.

This clone was seen a handful of times. The CDR3 loop is CASSSAQGDTEAFF. The CDR3 nucleotides read TGTGCCAGCAGCTCGGCACAGGGGGACACTGAAGCTTTCTTT. This chain uses TRBV5-4 with TRBJ1-1; 8 bases map to TRBD1. The ends lost 3 bases at V and 3 bases at J; junction bases unmatched: 4. The CDR3 length is 14 residues. Germline V gene lookup returns CDR1 SGHNT and CDR2 YYREEE (reference sequence).

The chain is built from TRBV2 and TRBJ2-2; 9 nucleotides line up with TRBD2. The germline gives CDR1 SNHLY, CDR2 FYNNEI. This CDR3 is 14 amino acids long. J gave up 6 bases and V 4 bases, and 3 bases lay outside the gene matches. For the CDR3, the DNA is TGTGCCAGCAGTGCCACTAGCGGGTCCGGGGAGCTGTTTTTT. Translated: CASSATSGSGELFF.

This chain joins TRBV28 and TRBJ2-3; a possible D gene is TRBD2 (6 bases). Trimming removed 2 bases from V and 4 bases from J, with 10 bases in between. Per the germline V gene, CDR1 is MDHEN and CDR2 is SYDVKM. The CDR3 sequence is 14 residues long. CDR3 sequence reads: CASSLTSNADTQYF. Written as DNA, the CDR3 is TGTGCCAGCAGTTTAACTAGCAATGCAGATACGCAGTATTTT.

The chain joins TRBV10-3 to TRBJ2-1, with 10 positions matching TRBD2. Germline V lookup: CDR1 ENHRY, CDR2 SYGVKD. Germline trimming cut 1 base from V and 4 bases from J; bases unmatched to any gene: 4. This CDR3 spans 16 amino acids. The CDR3 bases are TGTGCCATCAGTGAGTTCCTAGCGGGAGTTTACAATGAGCAGTTCTTC. Encoded protein: CAISEFLAGVYNEQFF.

This rearrangement joins TRBV4-3 to TRBJ2-7; 9 bases are shared with TRBD2. J lost 5 bases, V lost 1 base, and 6 bases had no gene match. This CDR3 has 15 residues. Per the germline V gene, CDR1 is LGHNA and CDR2 is YSLEER. Here the CDR3 reads CASSQGREGLNEQYF. The CDR3 DNA follows: TGCGCCAGCAGCCAAGGGCGGGAGGGCCTTAACGAGCAGTACTTC.

This clone was observed a few times. The chain has TRBV4-3 and TRBJ2-1, with D possibly matching TRBD2 (5 bases). The CDR3 consists of 16 residues. The V end lost 0 bases, the J end lost 8 bases, and 17 bases lay between the germline ends. CDR1 and CDR2 from the germline V gene are LGHNA and YSLEER. The CDR3 region is CASSQESGAKGYEQFF. In nucleotides, the CDR3 is TGCGCCAGCAGCCAAGAGAGCGGCGCTAAGGGCTATGAGCAGTTCTTC.

This clone came up once. The chain recombines TRBV4-1 with TRBJ2-1; D gene uncertain. Germline CDR1 and CDR2: MGHRA and YSYEKL. Trimming shortened V by 3 bases and J by 0 bases, and 12 bases separated the two germline ends. This CDR3 is built from 16 residues. The CDR3 nucleotides read TGCGCCAGCAGCCACCTCGACATTTTCTCCTACAATGAGCAGTTCTTC. Protein sequence: CASSHLDIFSYNEQFF.

CDR3 protein: CSASTGEAFWEQYF. The DNA for the CDR3 is TGCAGTGCTAGTACCGGAGAGGCGTTTTGGGAGCAGTACTTC. The chain combines TRBV20-1 with TRBJ2-7; D is uncertain. The CDR3 runs to 14 residues. The ends were cut back, 3 bases at V and 7 bases at J, with 19 bases in the middle. Germline V lookup: CDR1 DFQATT, CDR2 SNEGSKA (reference sequence).

The rearrangement uses TRBV6-5 and TRBJ1-4, with TRBD1 identical over 8 bases. The CDR3 contains 14 residues. Unmatched junction bases numbered 8, after V lost 6 bases and J lost 8 bases. Germline values: CDR1 MNHEY, CDR2 SVGAGI. CDR3 in amino acids: CASRSPGGSEKLFF. CDR3 bases: TGTGCCAGCAGATCTCCAGGGGGCTCCGAAAAACTGTTTTTT.

The rearrangement uses TRBV27 and TRBJ2-3, with 14 bases identical to TRBD2. J gave up 4 bases and V 4 bases, and 7 bases lay outside the gene matches. The CDR3 is made up of 17 amino acids. CDR1 and CDR2 from the germline V gene are MNHEY and SMNVEV (reference sequence). The CDR3 region is CASSSLGLAGEPDTQYF. In DNA form, the CDR3 reads TGTGCCAGCAGTTCTTTGGGACTAGCGGGAGAACCAGATACGCAGTATTTT.

The V and J genes are TRBV19 and TRBJ1-4; TRBD1 matches 10 bases. The length of the CDR3 is 15 residues. Per the germline V gene, CDR1 is LNHDA and CDR2 is SQIVND (reference sequence). J was trimmed by 4 bases and V by 9 bases; bases with no gene match: 8. The CDR3 DNA reads as TGTGCCAGCTCTCGACAGGGGGCTAATAATGAAAAACTGTTTTTT. It specifies CASSRQGANNEKLFF.

This clone was seen a single time. The CDR3 DNA reads as TGTGCCAGCAGTTTACAACACAGGGCCGGGGAGCTGTTTTTT. As protein: CASSLQHRAGELFF. The rearrangement links TRBV27 to TRBJ2-2, with D possibly being TRBD1 (6 bases). CDR3 length: 14 residues. Germline-derived CDR1 and CDR2 are MNHEY and SMNVEV (reference sequence). V was clipped by 2 bases and J by 6 bases, with 10 bases between them.

This clone was picked up a small number of times. The V call is TRBV27, the J call TRBJ1-1; no reliable D call. The CDR3 runs to 14 residues. The V and J ends lost 2 bases and 1 base respectively, with 8 bases between them. In germline, CDR1 is MNHEY, CDR2 SMNVEV (reference sequence). CDR3 coding DNA: TGTGCCAGCAGTTTAGGAGATACGAACACTGAAGCTTTCTTT. This codes for CASSLGDTNTEAFF.

This chain's CDR3 is CASSSGVGGGTEAFF. The CDR3 bases are TGTGCCAGCAGCTCCGGGGTGGGTGGTGGCACTGAAGCTTTCTTT. This rearrangement joins TRBV5-5 to TRBJ1-1; D is uncertain. Germline loops: CDR1 SGHKS, CDR2 YYEKEE (reference sequence). CDR3 length: 15 amino acids. V was cut by 3 bases and J by 4 bases, with 16 bases left in between.

The chain employs TRBV29-1 and TRBJ1-1; 7 bases map to TRBD1. CDR3 length: 15 residues. J lost 0 bases, V lost 4 bases, and 8 bases had no gene match. The germline V gene encodes CDR1 SQVTM and CDR2 ANQGSEA. This chain's CDR3 is CSVVETGMVNTEAFF. The CDR3 nucleotides read TGCAGCGTTGTAGAGACAGGGATGGTGAACACTGAAGCTTTCTTT.

V is TRBV27 and J is TRBJ2-7; D gene ambiguous. The germline gives CDR1 MNHEY, CDR2 SMNVEV (reference sequence). This CDR3 is 14 amino acids long. With 5 bases removed from V and 2 bases from J, the gap between germline ends came to 13 bases. CDR3 nucleotide sequence: TGTGCCAGCAGTGCGGTCGCGCGCCCCTACGAGCAGTACTTC. It specifies CASSAVARPYEQYF.

The chain has TRBV23-1 and TRBJ2-1; TRBD1 might be the D (6 bases). TRBV23-1 is given ORF status, its function remaining uncertain. This CDR3 comprises 12 residues. Trimming cost V 8 bases and J 3 bases, with 8 bases left between them. CDR3 protein: CASGTFYNEQFF. As DNA, the CDR3 is TGCGCCAGCGGGACATTCTACAATGAGCAGTTCTTC.